The 16 T cell receptor beta chains listed next were all sequenced from one sample in a study of control samples from healthy donors and cancer patients. TCRdb keeps only in-frame clones here, not all; method: immunoSEQ multiplex PCR. The sample holds about 130,000 clones, 75% to 95% seen once. The sample taken for sequencing was blood. The source is a man younger than 35 in good health.

The chain carries TRBV11-2 and TRBJ2-2; no clear D gene. Germline V gives CDR1 SGHAT, CDR2 FQNNGV. V lost 11 bases, J lost 1 base, and 14 bases lay in between. The CDR3 consists of 14 residues. The DNA of the CDR3 is TGTGCCTGCACACTCTCACGGAACACCGGGGAGCTGTTTTTT. This gives the protein CACTLSRNTGELFF. The complete variable domain, with remaining parts taken from reference TRBV11-2 and TRBJ2-2, reads EAGVAQSPRYKIIEKRQSVAFWCNPISGHATLYWYQQILGQGPKLLIQFQNNGVVDDSQLPKDRFSAERLKGVDSTLKIQPAKLEDSAVYLCACTLSRNTGELFFGEGSRLTVL.

V gene TRBV25-1 combines with J gene TRBJ2-3, with D perhaps assigned TRBD1 or TRBD2 (5 bases each). The ends were cut back, 2 bases at V and 5 bases at J, with 11 bases in the middle. Germline CDR1 is MGHDK and CDR2 is SYGVNS. This CDR3 spans 14 amino acids. CDR3 region: CASSEGGGQDTQYF. For the CDR3, the DNA is TGTGCCAGCAGTGAAGGGGGTGGGCAAGATACGCAGTATTTT.

The chain recombines TRBV29-1 with TRBJ1-1; D unclear. The germline V gene encodes CDR1 SQVTM and CDR2 ANQGSEA. The V gene lost 0 bases and the J gene lost 7 bases, with 9 bases spanning the gap. The CDR3 contains 12 residues. CDR3 sequence reads: CSVEDPTREAFF. CDR3 DNA: TGCAGCGTTGAAGACCCTACACGTGAAGCTTTCTTT.

The chain recombines TRBV13 with TRBJ2-5, with D unresolved. The CDR3 sequence is 14 residues long. Trimming took off 5 bases at V and 4 bases at J, with 14 bases between the two ends. Germline V CDR1 and CDR2: PRHDT, FYEKMQ (reference sequence). CDR3 amino acids: CASSERGPRETQYF. For the CDR3, the DNA is TGTGCCAGCAGCGAACGAGGCCCAAGAGAGACCCAGTACTTC.

This chain connects TRBV27 to TRBJ1-1; D possibly corresponds to TRBD1 (5 bases). With 4 bases removed from V and 0 bases from J, the gap between germline ends came to 18 bases. CDR1 is MNHEY and CDR2 is SMNVEV in the germline V gene (reference sequence). The length of the CDR3 is 17 residues. CDR3 sequence (DNA): TGTGCCAGCAGTTCCCCGAGGGTGGGGGGATTGAACACTGAAGCTTTCTTT. This encodes CASSSPRVGGLNTEAFF.

This clone was seen just once. The chain carries TRBV6-5 and TRBJ2-7; D is unclear. The CDR3 extends over 11 amino acids. V gave up 10 bases and J gave up 4 bases, with 11 bases separating them. Germline CDR1 is MNHEY and CDR2 is SVGAGI. In DNA, the CDR3 is TGTGCCACCTCCCTGAGTTACGAGCAGTACTTC. It encodes CATSLSYEQYF.

The V call is TRBV28, the J call TRBJ1-1, with TRBD1 matching over 8 bases. Trimming took 2 bases from V and 1 from J; bases not matched to a gene: 6. Germline-derived CDR1 and CDR2 are MDHEN and SYDVKM. The CDR3 spans 16 residues. CDR3 protein: CASSLAIGQGNTEAFF. CDR3 coding DNA: TGTGCCAGCAGTTTAGCTATCGGACAGGGGAACACTGAAGCTTTCTTT.

The rearrangement joins TRBV19 to TRBJ1-5; D not resolved. Looked up from germline, CDR1 is LNHDA and CDR2 is SQIVND (reference sequence). V shed 5 bases and J shed 1 base, with 9 bases lying between them. The CDR3 length is 14 residues. The CDR3 DNA reads as TGTGCCAGTAGTGTGAGGGCCAGCAATCAGCCCCAGCATTTT. Translated, it gives CASSVRASNQPQHF. The variable domain in full, with the rest retrieved from reference TRBV19 and TRBJ1-5, is DGGITQSPKYLFRKEGQNVTLSCEQNLNHDAMYWYRQDPGQGLRLIYYSQIVNDFQKGDIAEGYSVSREKKESFPLTVTSAQKNPTAFYLCASSVRASNQPQHFGDGTRLSIL.

The chain uses TRBV5-1 and TRBJ1-1; D might be TRBD1 (5 bases). CDR1 and CDR2 from the germline V gene are SGHRS and YFSETQ. V lost 4 bases and J 2 bases, leaving 9 bases between the germline ends. The CDR3 extends over 13 amino acids. CDR3 in amino acids: CASSRGGNTEAFF. The CDR3 DNA follows: TGCGCCAGCAGCCGTGGGGGAAACACTGAAGCTTTCTTT.

This rearrangement joins TRBV6-4 to TRBJ1-1, with D uncertain. Germline CDR1 reads MRHNA; CDR2 reads SNTAGT. CDR3 size: 15 residues. V was trimmed by 2 bases and J by 2 bases, leaving 12 bases between them. The CDR3 sequence is CASSDRASPNTEAFF. The CDR3 coding sequence is TGTGCCAGCAGTGACAGGGCCAGCCCTAACACTGAAGCTTTCTTT.

The rearrangement uses TRBV30 and TRBJ2-7, with D tentatively TRBD2 (5 bases). The germline CDR1 and CDR2 sequences are GTSNPN and SVGIG (reference sequence). CDR3 size: 14 residues. V was cut by 3 bases and J by 0 bases, with 12 bases left in between. The CDR3 DNA reads TGTGCCTGGAGCCGTCTGGAGGTCTCCTACGAGCAGTACTTC. Translation gives CAWSRLEVSYEQYF.

This CDR3 is CASSRAPNQPQHF. CDR3 nucleotides: TGTGCCAGCAGCCGGGCACCCAATCAGCCCCAGCATTTT. The rearrangement joins TRBV11-2 to TRBJ1-5, with unresolved D. Trimming stripped 5 bases from V and 3 bases from J, with 8 bases between. The CDR3 extends over 13 amino acids. CDR1 SGHAT and CDR2 FQNNGV come from the germline V gene. Filled out from reference TRBV11-2 and TRBJ1-5, the complete variable domain reads EAGVAQSPRYKIIEKRQSVAFWCNPISGHATLYWYQQILGQGPKLLIQFQNNGVVDDSQLPKDRFSAERLKGVDSTLKIQPAKLEDSAVYLCASSRAPNQPQHFGDGTRLSIL.

This clone was detected only once. V usage is TRBV6-2 or TRBV6-3 and J usage is TRBJ1-5; D might be TRBD1 (5 bases). This CDR3 contains 16 residues. The V and J ends lost 2 bases and 5 bases respectively, with 16 bases between them. Germline assignment: CDR1 MNHEY and CDR2 SVGEGT. In DNA, the CDR3 is TGTGCCAGCAGTTACCATTCTTTAAGGGGACATCAGCCCCAGCATTTT. Amino acid sequence: CASSYHSLRGHQPQHF.

The CDR3 protein is CASSRMTEAFF. CDR3 nucleotides: TGTGCCAGCAGCCGGATGACTGAAGCTTTCTTT. J is TRBJ1-1 and V is TRBV5-6; D gene ambiguous. V was pared by 4 bases and J by 5 bases, with 6 bases between. Germline CDR1 and CDR2: SGHDT and YYEEEE. The CDR3 sequence is 11 residues long. The complete variable domain, with remaining parts taken from reference TRBV5-6 and TRBJ1-1, reads DAGVTQSPTHLIKTRGQQVTLRCSPKSGHDTVSWYQQALGQGPQFIFQYYEEEERQRGNFPDRFSGHQFPNYSSELNVNALLLGDSALYLCASSRMTEAFFGQGTRLTVV.

The chain employs TRBV6-5 and TRBJ1-4, with no clear D. Trimming shortened V by 5 bases and J by 2 bases, and 6 bases separated the two germline ends. This CDR3 contains 13 residues. The V gene's germline CDR1 is MNHEY and CDR2 SVGAGI. CDR3 protein: CASSPATNEKLFF. In DNA form, the CDR3 reads TGTGCCAGCAGTCCCGCGACTAATGAAAAACTGTTTTTT.

There are a few counts of this clone. This chain connects TRBV3-1 (or the pseudogene TRBV3-2) to TRBJ2-2; no clear D. CDR3 length: 14 residues. The germline gives CDR1 LGHDT, CDR2 YNNKEL (reference sequence). V gave up 1 base and J gave up 3 bases, with 6 bases separating them. CDR3 sequence (DNA): TGTGCCAGCAGCCAAGTGTCCGACACCGGGGAGCTGTTTTTT. It specifies CASSQVSDTGELFF.